One and the same sample provided the 14 T cell receptor beta chains below, sequenced in a study of blood T cell repertoires in COVID-19. Some clones are missing from TCRdb's copy, which holds only in-frame ones; the method was immunoSEQ multiplex PCR. The data hold 88,000 or so clones, with over 65% observed a single time. The sample taken for sequencing was peripheral blood. Every receptor here comes from a human donor in a cohort sampled during active COVID-19.

The chain uses TRBV19 and TRBJ2-7; 10 nucleotides agree with TRBD2. This CDR3 is built from 18 residues. Germline V gene data show CDR1 as LNHDA and CDR2 as SQIVND (reference sequence). V lost 4 bases to trimming and J lost 3 bases; unmatched junction nucleotides: 15. The CDR3 protein is CASSTSAGGFNLNYEQYF. The CDR3 coding sequence is TGTGCCAGTAGTACATCAGCGGGAGGGTTTAACCTCAACTACGAGCAGTACTTC.

On this clone: A junction boundary mismatches the germline segment, possibly from a read error. The chain employs TRBV27 and TRBJ2-1; a possible D gene is TRBD2 (6 bases). Germline V gene data show CDR1 as MNHEY and CDR2 as SMNVEV (reference sequence). The length of the CDR3 is 12 residues. The CDR3 is CASSSPGTAWVF. The CDR3 DNA reads as TGTGCCAGCAGTTCCCCAGGGACTGCCTGGGTCTTC.

The chain links TRBV28 to TRBJ1-1; D perhaps matches TRBD1 (5 bases). Trimming took off 5 bases at V and 3 bases at J, with 16 bases between the two ends. CDR3 length: 15 amino acids. CDR1 and CDR2 (germline): MDHEN, SYDVKM. As DNA, the CDR3 is TGTGCCAGCAGTCTGCTAGGGGAGGGCGACACTGAAGCTTTCTTT. It yields the protein CASSLLGEGDTEAFF. Based on the CDR3 plus reference TRBV28 and TRBJ1-1, the full variable domain is DVKVTQSSRYLVKRTGEKVFLECVQDMDHENMFWYRQDPGLGLRLIYFSYDVKMKEKGDIPEGYSVSREKKERFSLILESASTNQTSMYLCASSLLGEGDTEAFFGQGTRLTVV.

This sequence joins TRBV5-1 and TRBJ1-6; 7 nucleotides agree with TRBD1. The CDR3 is made up of 17 amino acids. The junction had 8 bases not matched to a gene; V was cut back by 0 bases and J by 5 bases. The germline CDR1 and CDR2 sequences are SGHRS and YFSETQ. The CDR3 nucleotides read TGCGCCAGCAGCTTGGAATACTCCGGGACAGATAATTCACCCCTCCACTTT. Its protein product is CASSLEYSGTDNSPLHF.

The V and J genes are TRBV10-2 and TRBJ2-5; TRBD2 matches 11 bases. Germline V gene lookup returns CDR1 WSHSY and CDR2 SAAADI. After removal of 4 bases from V and 5 bases from J, the junction contained 21 bases not matched to a gene. The length of the CDR3 is 20 residues. CDR3 in DNA: TGCGCCAGCAGTGTGGCCCCAGTTAGCGGGGGGGCGGGCGGCCGTGAGACCCAGTACTTC. Translated: CASSVAPVSGGAGGRETQYF.

The genes are TRBV7-8 and TRBJ2-7; 10 bases match TRBD1. The CDR3 contains 15 residues. J was trimmed by 3 bases and V by 3 bases; bases with no gene match: 5. Germline CDR1 SGHVS, CDR2 FQNEAQ. The CDR3 sequence: CASSFPTGGNYEQYF. The CDR3 DNA is TGTGCCAGCAGCTTCCCGACAGGGGGCAACTACGAGCAGTACTTC.

The rearrangement joins TRBV19 to TRBJ1-5; possibly TRBD1 for D (5 bases). V shed 3 bases and J shed 6 bases, with 18 bases lying between them. Germline V gene lookup returns CDR1 LNHDA and CDR2 SQIVND (reference sequence). The CDR3 consists of 16 residues. The CDR3 DNA reads TGTGCCAGTAGTATGGGGGAGAGTTTGACTAGTCAGCCCCAGCATTTT. Its translation is CASSMGESLTSQPQHF.

J is TRBJ1-6 and V is TRBV28; tentatively, D is TRBD1 (5 bases). CDR3 length: 13 residues. Germline values: CDR1 MDHEN, CDR2 SYDVKM. V was pared by 5 bases and J by 8 bases, with 10 bases between. The DNA of the CDR3 is TGTGCCAGCAGTAGTCAGGGTGATTCACCCCTCCACTTT. This encodes CASSSQGDSPLHF.

This sequence joins TRBV7-3 and TRBJ2-3; 13 nucleotides match TRBD2. The ends lost 5 bases at V and 0 bases at J; junction bases unmatched: 8. The CDR3 contains 18 residues. Germline CDR1 reads SGHTA; CDR2 reads FQGTGA. CDR3 loop: CASSPHGTSGVSTDTQYF. The CDR3 bases are TGTGCCAGCAGCCCCCACGGGACTAGCGGGGTTAGCACAGATACGCAGTATTTT. Using reference TRBV7-3 and TRBJ2-3 for the parts outside the CDR3, the full variable domain is GAGVSQTPSNKVTEKGKYVELRCDPISGHTALYWYRQSLGQGPEFLIYFQGTGAADDSGLPNDRFFAVRPEGSVSTLKIQRTERGDSAVYLCASSPHGTSGVSTDTQYFGPGTRLTVL.

The chain links TRBV19 to TRBJ1-4; TRBD1 aligns across 7 bases. The CDR3 contains 15 residues. Germline loops: CDR1 LNHDA, CDR2 SQIVND (reference sequence). Trimming took 6 bases from V and 3 from J; bases not matched to a gene: 7. CDR3 DNA: TGTGCCAGTAGGCCGTCGGGGACAGCTAATGAAAAACTGTTTTTT. This codes for CASRPSGTANEKLFF.

The chain carries TRBV7-2 and TRBJ2-7, with 8 bases identical to TRBD1. The CDR3 is 15 amino acids. Trimming removed 1 base from V and 2 bases from J; junction bases left unmatched: 4. CDR1 is SGHTA and CDR2 is FQGNSA in the germline V gene. This chain's CDR3 is CASSLVGQAPYEQYF. CDR3 nucleotide sequence: TGTGCCAGCAGCTTAGTGGGACAGGCCCCCTACGAGCAGTACTTC. Looking up the rest from reference TRBV7-2 and TRBJ2-7 gives the full variable domain: GAGVSQSPSNKVTEKGKDVELRCDPISGHTALYWYRQSLGQGLEFLIYFQGNSAPDKSGLPSDRFSAERTGGSVSTLTIQRTQQEDSAVYLCASSLVGQAPYEQYFGPGTRLTVT.

The rearrangement joins TRBV5-1 to TRBJ1-4; tentative D call: TRBD1 (6 bases). Trimming took 4 bases from V and 7 from J, leaving 17 bases between them. Per the germline V gene, CDR1 is SGHRS and CDR2 is YFSETQ. This CDR3 spans 15 amino acids. Here the CDR3 DNA reads TGCGCCAGCAGCCCCAGTCCAGGGGAAGCTGAAAAACTGTTTTTT. The encoded protein is CASSPSPGEAEKLFF.

CDR3 coding DNA: TGTGCCAGCAGGGTAGCCGCTACCGGGGAGCTGTTTTTT. Translation: CASRVAATGELFF. The rearrangement links TRBV2 to TRBJ2-2; D not resolved. Trimming removed 6 bases from V and 5 bases from J, with 10 bases in between. This CDR3 is 13 amino acids long. CDR1 and CDR2 (germline): SNHLY, FYNNEI.

This clone was seen only a few times. The genes are TRBV15 and TRBJ1-5; a weak D match, TRBD1 (6 bases). The CDR3 extends over 14 amino acids. The V gene's germline CDR1 is LNHNV and CDR2 YYDKDF (reference sequence). V was trimmed by 5 bases and J by 6 bases, leaving 14 bases between them. The CDR3 sequence: CATSSGAFGQPQHF. The CDR3 DNA follows: TGTGCCACCAGCTCAGGGGCCTTCGGTCAGCCCCAGCATTTT.